These 31 T cell receptor beta chains originate from one sample sequenced in a study of Ad26.COV2.S vaccination and SARS-CoV-2 variants (dated by TCRdb to the early 2020s). According to the study, the label for this sample's treatment or condition signals: 15 to 20 received Ad26.COV2.S at low or high dose, single or two shots; 5 received placebo; per-sample allocation not given. Repertoires of vaccine and placebo recipients were sequenced from samples taken on day 63 after the first injection. Libraries were prepared through the immunoSEQ multiplex PCR assay. TCRdb took this table from immuneACCESS and kept in-frame rearrangements with V and J called. Such tables lack part of the clones; where checked against another copy, unresolved V genes explain under half of the gap, and the rest is unexplained. This sample lists hundreds of thousands of clones; roughly 90% were detected once. The ten largest clones add up to approximately 1.5% of the sample.

Sample: peripheral blood, taken in a trial of Ad26.COV2.S vaccine versus placebo. The source of these receptors is a person between 18 and 65 years old who received the Ad26.COV2.S COVID-19 vaccine or a placebo.

This clone was recorded once. This chain connects TRBV7-3 to TRBJ2-3; TRBD2 matches at 7 bases. The trim removed 4 bases at V and 5 bases at J, leaving 18 bases unmatched. The CDR3 is 18 residues long. The germline gives CDR1 SGHTA, CDR2 FQGTGA. The CDR3: CASSSYRRGDQRGDTQYF. CDR3 nucleotide sequence: TGTGCCAGCAGCTCTTATCGTCGGGGGGATCAAAGGGGAGATACGCAGTATTTT.

CDR3 in DNA: TGTGCCAGCAGTGAAGAGGAGTCACGCAATGAAAAACTGTTTTTT. Encoded protein: CASSEEESRNEKLFF. The chain joins TRBV6-1 to TRBJ1-4; unclear D gene. The CDR3 consists of 15 residues. Deletions cut 1 base from V and 5 bases from J, with 11 bases between. Germline loops: CDR1 MNHNS, CDR2 SASEGT.

This clone was seen once. The V call is TRBV2, the J call TRBJ1-1, with D uncertain. The CDR3 spans 11 residues. Germline V gene lookup returns CDR1 SNHLY and CDR2 FYNNEI. Trimming cost V 7 bases and J 4 bases, with 7 bases left between them. The chain's CDR3 is CASKEATEAFF. The CDR3 nucleotides read TGTGCCAGCAAAGAGGCCACTGAAGCTTTCTTT. The full variable domain, completed using reference TRBV2 and TRBJ1-1, is EPEVTQTPSHQVTQMGQEVILRCVPISNHLYFYWYRQILGQKVEFLVSFYNNEISEKSEIFDDQFSVERPDGSNFTLKIRSTKLEDSAMYFCASKEATEAFFGQGTRLTVV.

This rearrangement joins TRBV10-3 to TRBJ2-3; 10 bases map to TRBD2. Unmatched junction bases numbered 8, after V lost 7 bases and J lost 4 bases. CDR3 length: 15 residues. Germline assignment: CDR1 ENHRY and CDR2 SYGVKD. The CDR3: CAITRTSGSSDTQYF. The CDR3 nucleotides read TGTGCCATCACCCGGACTAGCGGCAGTTCAGATACGCAGTATTTT.

The chain recombines TRBV7-8 with TRBJ1-4; D ambiguous. The germline CDR1 and CDR2 sequences are SGHVS and FQNEAQ. The CDR3 sequence is 14 residues long. Trimming removed 5 bases from V and 7 bases from J, with 14 bases in between. The CDR3: CASSLQGIREKLFF. As DNA, the CDR3 is TGTGCCAGCAGCCTCCAAGGGATTCGTGAAAAACTGTTTTTT.

This rearrangement joins TRBV30 to TRBJ1-5, with D uncertain. Deletions cut 4 bases from V and 2 bases from J, with 9 bases between. The CDR3 has 13 residues. CDR1 and CDR2 from the germline V gene are GTSNPN and SVGIG (reference sequence). CDR3 residues: CAWTHSGNQPQHF. CDR3 DNA sequence: TGTGCCTGGACCCACTCCGGCAATCAGCCCCAGCATTTT.

For the CDR3, the DNA is TGTGCCACCTCGGTCGGTCAGGGACTAACCAATGAGCAGTTCTTC. Protein product: CATSVGQGLTNEQFF. The rearrangement uses TRBV24-1 and TRBJ2-1; TRBD2 aligns across 7 bases. CDR1 is KGHDR and CDR2 is SFDVKD in the germline V gene. This CDR3 is 15 amino acids long. J was trimmed by 6 bases and V by 9 bases; bases with no gene match: 13.

This sequence joins TRBV5-6 and TRBJ2-7, with D perhaps matching TRBD1 or TRBD2 (5 bases each). The CDR3 covers 14 residues. Trimming left V 1 base short and J 6 bases short, with 14 bases between. The germline gives CDR1 SGHDT, CDR2 YYEEEE. The CDR3 loop reads CASSLWGSGLEQYF. CDR3 sequence (DNA): TGTGCCAGCAGCTTGTGGGGGTCCGGGCTCGAGCAGTACTTC.

The chain carries TRBV19 and TRBJ2-7; D is unresolved. CDR1 is LNHDA and CDR2 is SQIVND in the germline V gene (reference sequence). V lost 3 bases and J 3 bases, leaving 9 bases between the germline ends. The CDR3 sequence is 13 residues long. For the CDR3, the DNA is TGTGCCAGTAGTATCTCGACGGACTACGAGCAGTACTTC. Translated: CASSISTDYEQYF. Full variable domain (missing parts from reference TRBV19 and TRBJ2-7): DGGITQSPKYLFRKEGQNVTLSCEQNLNHDAMYWYRQDPGQGLRLIYYSQIVNDFQKGDIAEGYSVSREKKESFPLTVTSAQKNPTAFYLCASSISTDYEQYFGPGTRLTVT.

The genes are TRBV3-1 (or the pseudogene TRBV3-2) and TRBJ2-3, with 16 bases that match TRBD2. The CDR3 length is 22 residues. V trimming: 0 bases; J trimming: 1 base; junction bases outside the gene matches: 13. Per the germline V gene, CDR1 is LGHDT and CDR2 is YNNKEL (reference sequence). The DNA of the CDR3 is TGTGCCAGCAGCCAAGATGGAAGACCGGGACTAGCGGGGGGGCGGCGCACAGATACGCAGTATTTT. It yields the protein CASSQDGRPGLAGGRRTDTQYF.

The chain has TRBV30 and TRBJ2-5; 8 positions match TRBD1. The germline V gene has CDR1 GTSNPN and CDR2 SVGIG (reference sequence). The ends lost 1 base at V and 4 bases at J; junction bases unmatched: 11. The length of the CDR3 is 16 residues. The CDR3 region is CAWSGTRQGASETQYF. CDR3 bases: TGTGCCTGGAGTGGCACCCGGCAGGGGGCATCAGAGACCCAGTACTTC.

The chain joins TRBV7-8 to TRBJ2-2, with D hard to call. V was cut by 1 base and J by 4 bases, with 10 bases left in between. This CDR3 has 15 amino acids. The germline gives CDR1 SGHVS, CDR2 FQNEAQ. DNA for the CDR3: TGTGCCAGCAGCTTAGTCCGAGAGGCCACCGGGGAGCTGTTTTTT. Its translation: CASSLVREATGELFF.

The J gene is TRBJ1-4, the V gene TRBV5-1, with D possibly being TRBD1 (5 bases). Germline V gene lookup returns CDR1 SGHRS and CDR2 YFSETQ. V lost 3 bases and J 5 bases, leaving 11 bases between the germline ends. This CDR3 comprises 14 residues. Here the CDR3 reads CASSSGWGNEKLFF. DNA of the CDR3: TGCGCCAGCAGCTCCGGGTGGGGCAATGAAAAACTGTTTTTT.

This chain uses TRBV7-9 with TRBJ1-5, with no clear D. V shed 3 bases and J shed 7 bases, with 7 bases lying between them. Germline V gene data show CDR1 as SEHNR and CDR2 as FQNEAQ (reference sequence). This CDR3 is built from 12 residues. The CDR3 DNA is TGTGCCAGCAGCTTTCAAGGGCAGCCCCAGCATTTT. This sequence encodes CASSFQGQPQHF.

The V call is TRBV24-1, the J call TRBJ2-2, with 7 bases lining up with TRBD1. Germline lookup yields CDR1 KGHDR and CDR2 SFDVKD. V shed 3 bases and J 2 bases; nucleotides not matched to a gene: 8. The CDR3 consists of 17 residues. The CDR3 bases are TGTGCCACCAGTGATCAAGACAGGGTTGGTAACACCGGGGAGCTGTTTTTT. This translates into CATSDQDRVGNTGELFF.

The chain uses TRBV7-8 and TRBJ1-5; 7 positions agree with TRBD1. The J segment lost 2 bases and the V segment lost 3 bases, leaving 4 bases of the junction unmatched. Germline loops: CDR1 SGHVS, CDR2 FQNEAQ. The CDR3 sequence is 15 residues long. The CDR3 region is CASSFDRARNQPQHF. The CDR3 DNA reads TGTGCCAGCAGCTTTGACAGGGCTCGCAATCAGCCCCAGCATTTT.

The chain uses TRBV5-6 and TRBJ1-2; D not certain. Germline V gives CDR1 SGHDT, CDR2 YYEEEE. This CDR3 is 15 amino acids long. The V end lost 0 bases, the J end lost 0 bases, and 9 bases lay between the germline ends. In nucleotides, the CDR3 is TGTGCCAGCAGCTTGGGGTTAGACTCTAACTATGGCTACACCTTC. Protein sequence: CASSLGLDSNYGYTF.

The chain combines TRBV27 with TRBJ1-2; no reliable D call. Germline CDR1 reads MNHEY; CDR2 reads SMNVEV (reference sequence). The V end was cut by 7 bases, the J end by 4 bases, with 10 bases between. This CDR3 is built from 12 residues. The CDR3, as DNA: TGTGCCAGCATGGAACCGGTCTATGGCTACACCTTC. Encoded protein: CASMEPVYGYTF.

This chain uses TRBV5-1 with TRBJ2-3; 8 bases map to TRBD2. The V segment lost 0 bases and the J segment 4 bases; nucleotides outside the gene matches: 4. This CDR3 is 15 amino acids long. CDR1 SGHRS and CDR2 YFSETQ come from the germline V gene. DNA of the CDR3: TGCGCCAGCAGCTTGGGACGGGAGGGCGCAGATACGCAGTATTTT. This translates into CASSLGREGADTQYF.

This chain uses TRBV27 with TRBJ1-1, with no clear D. The CDR3 has 11 amino acids. V lost 5 bases, J lost 8 bases, and 9 bases lay in between. CDR1 and CDR2 from the germline V gene are MNHEY and SMNVEV (reference sequence). The CDR3: CASSGMREAFF. The CDR3 DNA reads TGTGCCAGCAGTGGGATGCGGGAAGCTTTCTTT.

A single count supports this clone. This sequence joins TRBV11-2 and TRBJ1-1; D might be TRBD1 (5 bases). Germline V lookup: CDR1 SGHAT, CDR2 FQNNGV. V gave up 5 bases and J gave up 6 bases, with 19 bases separating them. This CDR3 comprises 15 residues. The CDR3 sequence: CASSHGTPHGAEAFF. Written as DNA, the CDR3 is TGTGCCAGCAGCCACGGGACTCCTCATGGCGCTGAAGCTTTCTTT. The full variable domain, in which reference TRBV11-2 and TRBJ1-1 provide the parts outside the CDR3, is EAGVAQSPRYKIIEKRQSVAFWCNPISGHATLYWYQQILGQGPKLLIQFQNNGVVDDSQLPKDRFSAERLKGVDSTLKIQPAKLEDSAVYLCASSHGTPHGAEAFFGQGTRLTVV.

The chain couples TRBV5-1 to TRBJ1-4, with a tentative D call TRBD1 (5 bases). This CDR3 is built from 15 residues. Germline V CDR1 and CDR2: SGHRS, YFSETQ. With 1 base removed from V and 4 bases from J, the gap between germline ends came to 11 bases. The CDR3: CASSLLGGRNEKLFF. The CDR3 DNA reads TGCGCCAGCAGCTTGCTGGGGGGTCGTAATGAAAAACTGTTTTTT.

The V and J genes are TRBV5-1 and TRBJ2-5; 9 bases agree with TRBD2. CDR3 length: 16 amino acids. In germline, CDR1 is SGHRS, CDR2 YFSETQ. The V segment lost 0 bases and the J segment 0 bases; nucleotides outside the gene matches: 3. The CDR3 sequence is CASSLALAGDQETQYF. The CDR3 bases are TGCGCCAGCAGCTTGGCATTAGCGGGAGACCAAGAGACCCAGTACTTC.

The genes are TRBV24-1 and TRBJ2-1; 8 bases are a match to TRBD2. Germline V gene data show CDR1 as KGHDR and CDR2 as SFDVKD. V was clipped by 3 bases and J by 7 bases; unmatched bases: 16. CDR3 length: 18 amino acids. CDR3 DNA sequence: TGTGCCACCAGTGATACCGGGGGAAGCGGGAGTTATTTGAATGAGCAGTTCTTC. This gives the protein CATSDTGGSGSYLNEQFF.

This clone was seen repeatedly, ten times or more. V is TRBV10-3 and J is TRBJ2-3; no clear D. Trimming removed 4 bases from V and 0 bases from J, with 8 bases in between. The CDR3 is 14 residues long. CDR1 and CDR2 (germline): ENHRY, SYGVKD. Here the CDR3 reads CAISGAVSTDTQYF. The DNA for the CDR3 is TGTGCCATCAGTGGGGCAGTGAGCACAGATACGCAGTATTTT.

The rearrangement links TRBV2 to TRBJ2-6; TRBD2 matches at 10 bases. The CDR3 has 15 residues. Trimming cost V 5 bases and J 2 bases; bases outside gene matches: 0. The germline gives CDR1 SNHLY, CDR2 FYNNEI. The CDR3 sequence is CASSLAGAGANVLTF. CDR3 in DNA: TGTGCCAGCAGTCTAGCGGGGGCTGGGGCCAACGTCCTGACTTTC.

The V gene is TRBV6-6, the J gene TRBJ1-5; 8 nucleotides align to TRBD1. The CDR3 is made up of 15 amino acids. V lost 0 bases to trimming and J lost 3 bases; unmatched junction nucleotides: 1. Germline assignment: CDR1 MNHNY and CDR2 SVGAGI (reference sequence). CDR3 in amino acids: CASSYSTGANQPQHF. The DNA of the CDR3 is TGTGCCAGCAGTTACTCGACAGGGGCCAATCAGCCCCAGCATTTT.

This chain links TRBV24-1 with TRBJ2-3; 11 bases fit TRBD2. The V segment lost 5 bases and the J segment 6 bases; nucleotides outside the gene matches: 6. The length of the CDR3 is 15 residues. Per germline, CDR1 KGHDR and CDR2 SFDVKD. For the CDR3, the DNA is TGTGCCACCAGTGGCCTAGCGGGAGGTGGGGATACGCAGTATTTT. This codes for CATSGLAGGGDTQYF.

This sequence joins TRBV19 and TRBJ1-1; D gene ambiguous. The V and J ends lost 6 bases and 1 base respectively, with 15 bases between them. The V gene's germline CDR1 is LNHDA and CDR2 SQIVND (reference sequence). The CDR3 is made up of 15 amino acids. CDR3: CASSPGGRKNTEAFF. CDR3 nucleotide sequence: TGTGCCAGTAGCCCAGGAGGGCGGAAGAACACTGAAGCTTTCTTT.

The rearrangement uses TRBV4-3 and TRBJ2-5; D might be TRBD1 or TRBD2, each matching 5 bases. The V end was cut by 0 bases, the J end by 9 bases, with 23 bases between. Germline assignment: CDR1 LGHNA and CDR2 YSLEER. The CDR3 covers 17 residues. CDR3 region: CASSQERGLGSKVAQYF. The CDR3 coding sequence is TGCGCCAGCAGCCAAGAGAGGGGATTGGGATCGAAAGTGGCCCAGTACTTC.

The chain employs TRBV7-3 and TRBJ1-2; no clear D gene. From germline, CDR1 is SGHTA and CDR2 FQGTGA. The CDR3 contains 13 residues. The V end lost 5 bases, the J end lost 8 bases, and 15 bases lay between the germline ends. CDR3 sequence: CASSLPSGEGYTF. The CDR3 coding sequence is TGTGCCAGCAGCCTCCCCTCAGGAGAGGGCTACACCTTC.